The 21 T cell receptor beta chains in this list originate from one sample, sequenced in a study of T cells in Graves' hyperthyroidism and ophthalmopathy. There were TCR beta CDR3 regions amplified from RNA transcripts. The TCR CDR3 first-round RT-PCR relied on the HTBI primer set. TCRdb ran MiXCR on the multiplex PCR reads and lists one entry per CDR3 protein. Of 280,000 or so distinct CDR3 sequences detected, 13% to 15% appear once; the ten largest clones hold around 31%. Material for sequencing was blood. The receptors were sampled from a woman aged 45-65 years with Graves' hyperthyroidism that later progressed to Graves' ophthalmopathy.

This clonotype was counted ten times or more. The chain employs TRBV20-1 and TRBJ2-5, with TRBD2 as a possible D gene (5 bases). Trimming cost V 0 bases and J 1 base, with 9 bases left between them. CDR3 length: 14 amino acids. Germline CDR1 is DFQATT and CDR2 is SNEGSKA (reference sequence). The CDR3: CSARDGLSQETQYF. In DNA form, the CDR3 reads TGCAGTGCTAGAGATGGACTCTCCCAAGAGACCCAGTACTTC.

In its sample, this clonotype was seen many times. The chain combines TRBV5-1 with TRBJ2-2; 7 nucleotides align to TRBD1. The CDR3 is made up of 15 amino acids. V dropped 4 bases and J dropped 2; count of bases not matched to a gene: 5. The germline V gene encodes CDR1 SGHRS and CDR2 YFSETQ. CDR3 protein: CASSPHRGNTGELFF. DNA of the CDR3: TGCGCCAGCAGCCCTCACAGGGGAAACACCGGGGAGCTGTTTTTT. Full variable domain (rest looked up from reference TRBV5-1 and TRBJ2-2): KAGVTQTPRYLIKTRGQQVTLSCSPISGHRSVSWYQQTPGQGLQFLFEYFSETQRNKGNFPGRFSGRQFSNSRSEMNVSTLELGDSALYLCASSPHRGNTGELFFGEGSRLTVL.

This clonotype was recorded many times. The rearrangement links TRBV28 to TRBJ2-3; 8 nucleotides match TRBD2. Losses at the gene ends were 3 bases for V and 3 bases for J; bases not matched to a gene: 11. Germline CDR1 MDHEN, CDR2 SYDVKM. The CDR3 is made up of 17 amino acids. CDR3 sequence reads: CASSFSSPGGGTDTQYF. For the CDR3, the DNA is TGTGCCAGCAGTTTTTCAAGCCCCGGGGGGGGGACAGATACGCAGTATTTT.

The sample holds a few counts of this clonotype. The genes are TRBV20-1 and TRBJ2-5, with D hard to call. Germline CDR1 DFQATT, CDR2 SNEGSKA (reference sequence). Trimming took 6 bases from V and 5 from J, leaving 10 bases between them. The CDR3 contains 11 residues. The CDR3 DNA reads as TGCAGTGCGCTAGAGATCGAGACCCAGTACTTC. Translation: CSALEIETQYF.

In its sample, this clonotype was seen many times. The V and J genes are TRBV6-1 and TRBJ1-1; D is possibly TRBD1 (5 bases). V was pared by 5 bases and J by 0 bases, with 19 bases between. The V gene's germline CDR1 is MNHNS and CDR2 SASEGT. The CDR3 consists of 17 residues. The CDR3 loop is CASSPPWGLVMNTEAFF. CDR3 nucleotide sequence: TGTGCCAGCAGTCCCCCATGGGGCCTAGTTATGAACACTGAAGCTTTCTTT.

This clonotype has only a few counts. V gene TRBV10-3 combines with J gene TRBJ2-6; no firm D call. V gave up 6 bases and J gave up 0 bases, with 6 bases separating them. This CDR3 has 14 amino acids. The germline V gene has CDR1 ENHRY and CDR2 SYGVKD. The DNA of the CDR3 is TGTGCCATCAGAGACCTCTCTGGGGCCAACGTCCTGACTTTC. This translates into CAIRDLSGANVLTF.

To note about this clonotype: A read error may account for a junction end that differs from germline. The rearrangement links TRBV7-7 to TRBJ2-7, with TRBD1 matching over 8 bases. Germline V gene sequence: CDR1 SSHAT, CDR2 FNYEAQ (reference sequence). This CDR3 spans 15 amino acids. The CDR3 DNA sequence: TGTGCTAGCAGCTTAGGACAGGGTCGAAGCCACGAGCAGTACTTC. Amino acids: CASSLGQGRSHEQYF.

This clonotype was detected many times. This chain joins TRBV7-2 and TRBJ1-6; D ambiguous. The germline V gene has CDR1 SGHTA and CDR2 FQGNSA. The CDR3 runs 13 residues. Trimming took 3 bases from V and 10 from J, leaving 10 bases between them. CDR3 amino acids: CASSLLLASPLHF. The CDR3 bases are TGTGCCAGCAGCTTGCTCCTTGCCTCACCCCTCCACTTT.

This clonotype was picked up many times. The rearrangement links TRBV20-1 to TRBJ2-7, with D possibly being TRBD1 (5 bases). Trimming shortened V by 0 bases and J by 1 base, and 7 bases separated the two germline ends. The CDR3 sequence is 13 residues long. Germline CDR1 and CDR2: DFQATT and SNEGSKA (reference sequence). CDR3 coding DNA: TGCAGTGCTAGAGATCCAGGGTCCTACGAGCAGTACTTC. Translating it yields CSARDPGSYEQYF.

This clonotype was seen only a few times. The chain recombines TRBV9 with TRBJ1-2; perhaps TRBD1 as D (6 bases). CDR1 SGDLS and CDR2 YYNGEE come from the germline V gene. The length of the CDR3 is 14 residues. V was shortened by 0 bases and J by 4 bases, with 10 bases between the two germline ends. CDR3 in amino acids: CASSVAPGAYGYTF. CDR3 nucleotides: TGTGCCAGCAGCGTAGCTCCGGGGGCCTATGGCTACACCTTC.

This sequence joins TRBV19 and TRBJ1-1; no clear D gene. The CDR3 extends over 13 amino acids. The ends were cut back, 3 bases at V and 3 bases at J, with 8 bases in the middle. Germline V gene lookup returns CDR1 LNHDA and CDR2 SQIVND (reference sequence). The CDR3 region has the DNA TGTGCCAGTAGTATCTACCGTGACACTGAAGCTTTCTTT. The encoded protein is CASSIYRDTEAFF. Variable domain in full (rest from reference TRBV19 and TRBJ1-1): DGGITQSPKYLFRKEGQNVTLSCEQNLNHDAMYWYRQDPGQGLRLIYYSQIVNDFQKGDIAEGYSVSREKKESFPLTVTSAQKNPTAFYLCASSIYRDTEAFFGQGTRLTVV.

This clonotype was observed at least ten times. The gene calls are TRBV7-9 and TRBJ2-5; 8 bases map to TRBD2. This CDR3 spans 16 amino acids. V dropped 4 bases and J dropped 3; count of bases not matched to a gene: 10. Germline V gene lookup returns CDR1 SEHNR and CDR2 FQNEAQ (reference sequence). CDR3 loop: CASSYPSGRVEETQYF. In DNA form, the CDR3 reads TGTGCCAGCAGCTACCCTAGCGGGCGAGTGGAAGAGACCCAGTACTTC.

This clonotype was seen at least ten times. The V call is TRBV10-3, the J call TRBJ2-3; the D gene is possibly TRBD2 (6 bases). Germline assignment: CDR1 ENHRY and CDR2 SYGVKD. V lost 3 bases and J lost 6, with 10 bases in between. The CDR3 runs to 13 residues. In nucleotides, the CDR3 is TGTGCCATCAGTGATTTCCGGGGGGATACGCAGTATTTT. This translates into CAISDFRGDTQYF.

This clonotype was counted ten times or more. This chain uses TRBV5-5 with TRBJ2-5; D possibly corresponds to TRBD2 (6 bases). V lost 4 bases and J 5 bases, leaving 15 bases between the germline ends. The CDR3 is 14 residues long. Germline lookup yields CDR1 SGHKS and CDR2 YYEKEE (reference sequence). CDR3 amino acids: CASSPTEGRETQYF. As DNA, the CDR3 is TGTGCCAGCAGCCCAACGGAGGGGCGGGAGACCCAGTACTTC.

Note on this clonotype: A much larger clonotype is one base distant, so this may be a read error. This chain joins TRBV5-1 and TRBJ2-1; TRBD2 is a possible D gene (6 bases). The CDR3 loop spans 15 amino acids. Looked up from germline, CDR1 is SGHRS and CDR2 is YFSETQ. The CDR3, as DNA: TGCGCCAGCAGCTTGGTGACGGGAGTGTACAGTGAGCAGTTCTTC. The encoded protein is CASSLVTGVYSEQFF.

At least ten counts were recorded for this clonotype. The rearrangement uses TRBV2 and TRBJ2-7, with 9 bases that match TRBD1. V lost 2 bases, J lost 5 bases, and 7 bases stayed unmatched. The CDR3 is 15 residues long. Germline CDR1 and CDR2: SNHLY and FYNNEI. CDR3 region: CASSEMGTGLDEQYF. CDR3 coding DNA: TGTGCCAGCAGTGAAATGGGGACAGGGTTGGACGAGCAGTACTTC.

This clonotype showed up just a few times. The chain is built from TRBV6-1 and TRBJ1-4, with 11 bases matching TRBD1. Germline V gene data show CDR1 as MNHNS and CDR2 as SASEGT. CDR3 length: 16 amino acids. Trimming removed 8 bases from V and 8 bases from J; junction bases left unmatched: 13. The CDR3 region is CASPPVPGQGEEKLFF. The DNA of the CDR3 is TGTGCCAGCCCCCCCGTCCCGGGACAGGGGGAGGAAAAACTGTTTTTT.

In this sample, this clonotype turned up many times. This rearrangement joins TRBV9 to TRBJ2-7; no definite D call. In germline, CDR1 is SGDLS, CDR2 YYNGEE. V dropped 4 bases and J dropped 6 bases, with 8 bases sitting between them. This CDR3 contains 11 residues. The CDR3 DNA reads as TGTGCCAGCAGCTCGACTGGCGAGCAGTACTTC. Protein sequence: CASSSTGEQYF.

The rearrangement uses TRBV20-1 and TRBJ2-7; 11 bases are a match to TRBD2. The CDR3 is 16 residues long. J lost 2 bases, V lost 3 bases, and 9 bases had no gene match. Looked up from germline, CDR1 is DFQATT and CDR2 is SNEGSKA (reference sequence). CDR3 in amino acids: CSASSSGRGIPYEQYF. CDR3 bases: TGCAGTGCTAGTAGTAGCGGGAGGGGAATCCCCTACGAGCAGTACTTC.

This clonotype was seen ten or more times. The CDR3 is CASSPLGQMGNQPQHF. In nucleotides, the CDR3 is TGTGCCAGCTCCCCCCTGGGTCAGATGGGCAATCAGCCCCAGCATTTT. The genes are TRBV18 and TRBJ1-5; unclear D gene. The V end was cut by 6 bases, the J end by 2 bases, with 17 bases between. CDR1 and CDR2 from the germline V gene are KGHSH and LQKENI. The CDR3 length is 16 residues.

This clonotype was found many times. The CDR3 is CASSLGPTERETQYF. The CDR3 coding sequence is TGCGCCAGCAGCTTGGGGCCCACTGAGCGGGAGACCCAGTACTTC. The chain recombines TRBV5-1 with TRBJ2-5; a possible D gene is TRBD2 (5 bases). CDR3 length: 15 residues. Germline V CDR1 and CDR2: SGHRS, YFSETQ. Trimming pared 0 bases from V and 5 bases from J, leaving 14 bases between.